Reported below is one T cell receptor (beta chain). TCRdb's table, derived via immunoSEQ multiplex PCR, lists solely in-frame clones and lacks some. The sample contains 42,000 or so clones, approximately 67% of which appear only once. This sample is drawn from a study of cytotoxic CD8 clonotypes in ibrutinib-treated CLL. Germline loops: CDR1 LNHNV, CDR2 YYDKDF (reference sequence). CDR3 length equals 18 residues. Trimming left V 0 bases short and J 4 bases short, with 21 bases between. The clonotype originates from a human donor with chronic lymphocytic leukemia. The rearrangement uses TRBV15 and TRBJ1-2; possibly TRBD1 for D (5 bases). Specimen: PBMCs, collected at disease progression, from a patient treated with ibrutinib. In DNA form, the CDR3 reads TGTGCCACCAGCAGAGAGAGCTCCGGGGCCCACGTCCTCTATGGCTACACCTTC. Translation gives CATSRESSGAHVLYGYTF.